The 18 T cell receptor beta chains presented below share a single source sample, sequenced in a study of T cells after yellow fever vaccination. TCRdb ran MiXCR on the 5' RACE reads and lists one entry per CDR3 protein. The sample has around 350,000 distinct CDR3 sequences, 11% seen once. The source was PBMCs, collected on the day of the first yellow fever vaccination. These receptors were collected from a man aged 18 to 30 who received the YFV17D yellow fever vaccine.

The chain uses TRBV20-1 and TRBJ1-1; D is possibly TRBD1 (6 bases). The germline gives CDR1 DFQATT, CDR2 SNEGSKA (reference sequence). The CDR3 is 15 residues long. Trimming stripped 2 bases from V and 0 bases from J, with 13 bases between. The CDR3 region is CSARSKGGVNTEAFF. CDR3 nucleotides: TGCAGTGCTAGATCCAAGGGGGGGGTGAACACTGAAGCTTTCTTT.

The chain uses TRBV4-1 and TRBJ1-2; D not resolved. V was pared by 0 bases and J by 0 bases, with 8 bases between. The CDR3 is made up of 15 amino acids. Germline CDR1 is MGHRA and CDR2 is YSYEKL. The CDR3 sequence is CASSQETASNYGYTF. CDR3 sequence (DNA): TGCGCCAGCAGCCAAGAAACAGCTTCTAACTATGGCTACACCTTC.

This clonotype was seen many times. The genes are TRBV4-1 and TRBJ2-7; the D gene could be TRBD1 or TRBD2 (5 bases each). Germline-derived CDR1 and CDR2 are MGHRA and YSYEKL. With 4 bases removed from V and 2 bases from J, the gap between germline ends came to 12 bases. The CDR3 has 14 amino acids. CDR3 nucleotides: TGCGCCAGCAGCCCCGGGGCAGGGCCCTACGAGCAGTACTTC. Its protein is CASSPGAGPYEQYF.

This clonotype was detected a few times. The J gene is TRBJ1-1, the V gene TRBV7-2; 9 bases map to TRBD1. The trim removed 5 bases at V and 3 bases at J, leaving 4 bases unmatched. This CDR3 has 14 residues. Germline V lookup: CDR1 SGHTA, CDR2 FQGNSA. The DNA for the CDR3 is TGTGCCAGCAGCAAGACAGGGGGGGACACTGAAGCTTTCTTT. This translates into CASSKTGGDTEAFF.

This clonotype was seen a handful of times. CDR3 nucleotide sequence: TGTGCCAGCAGTGCTCCGGGACAGGGGGCGCTTGGTGGCTACACCTTC. Amino acid sequence: CASSAPGQGALGGYTF. The chain combines TRBV6-2 or TRBV6-3 with TRBJ1-2; 12 bases align to TRBD1. V lost 5 bases, J lost 7 bases, and 11 bases stayed unmatched. Looked up from germline, CDR1 is MNHEY and CDR2 is SVGEGT. The CDR3 runs 16 residues.

Only a few counts were recorded for this clonotype. This rearrangement joins TRBV28 to TRBJ2-2; D is uncertain. The ends were cut back, 10 bases at V and 4 bases at J, with 13 bases in the middle. Germline CDR1 reads MDHEN; CDR2 reads SYDVKM. The CDR3 sequence is 13 residues long. CDR3 nucleotide sequence: TGTGCCACCACCGCCCCGGGCACCGGGGAGCTGTTTTTT. Translating gives CATTAPGTGELFF.

There are a few counts of this clonotype. The CDR3 sequence is CASGREGSPLHF. CDR3 sequence (DNA): TGTGCCAGCGGCAGGGAGGGGTCACCCCTCCACTTT. The chain employs TRBV12-3 or TRBV12-4 and TRBJ1-6, with D perhaps matching TRBD1 (5 bases). The CDR3 totals 12 residues. V lost 8 bases and J 10 bases, leaving 12 bases between the germline ends.

The chain joins TRBV4-3 to TRBJ2-2; the match to TRBD2 covers 8 bases. V lost 4 bases, J lost 1 base, and 5 bases stayed unmatched. The CDR3 runs 16 residues. Per the germline V gene, CDR1 is LGHNA and CDR2 is YSLEER. In nucleotides, the CDR3 is TGCGCCAGCAGCCGGTACGGGGGGGAGAACACCGGGGAGCTGTTTTTT. It codes for CASSRYGGENTGELFF.

This clonotype was recorded many times. The junction and the germline gene differ at one end; a read error may be behind it. The chain joins TRBV18 to TRBJ2-1; the D call may be TRBD1 or TRBD2 (5 bases each). The CDR3 is 12 residues long. The germline gives CDR1 KGHSH, CDR2 LQKENI. The CDR3 bases are TGTGCCAGCTCCCCGGACCGGGACGACGGAATCTTC. This sequence encodes CASSPDRDDGIF.

This clonotype occurred a few times. The chain couples TRBV7-9 to TRBJ1-2; 7 bases agree with TRBD1. CDR3 size: 13 residues. Germline trimming cut 1 base from V and 7 bases from J; bases unmatched to any gene: 3. CDR1 SEHNR and CDR2 FQNEAQ come from the germline V gene (reference sequence). The chain's CDR3 is CASSLGQGGGYTF. DNA for the CDR3: TGTGCCAGCAGCTTAGGACAGGGTGGTGGCTACACCTTC.

This clonotype occurred a few times. The chain has TRBV18 and TRBJ2-5; 8 nucleotides agree with TRBD2. Trimming removed 6 bases from V and 1 base from J; junction bases left unmatched: 16. The germline CDR1 and CDR2 sequences are KGHSH and LQKENI. This CDR3 spans 18 amino acids. The CDR3 spells CASSLRTSSGLSQETQYF. The CDR3 DNA reads TGTGCCAGCTCCCTCCGGACTTCTAGCGGGCTAAGCCAAGAGACCCAGTACTTC.

V gene TRBV28 combines with J gene TRBJ2-3; D might be TRBD2 (5 bases). The CDR3 runs to 13 residues. Trimming cost V 3 bases and J 7 bases, with 11 bases left between them. Germline V lookup: CDR1 MDHEN, CDR2 SYDVKM. As DNA, the CDR3 is TGTGCCAGCAGTTTTAGTCGGAGGAATACGCAGTATTTT. It yields the protein CASSFSRRNTQYF.

This clonotype was observed a few times. This sequence joins TRBV6-2 or TRBV6-3 and TRBJ2-6, with D possibly being TRBD1 or TRBD2 (6 bases each). The CDR3 length is 17 residues. Germline CDR1 MNHEY, CDR2 SVGEGT. V was shortened by 3 bases and J by 1 base, with 13 bases between the two germline ends. DNA of the CDR3: TGTGCCAGCAGTTATAGGGGGGCCCTATCTGGGGCCAACGTCCTGACTTTC. Its protein product is CASSYRGALSGANVLTF.

This clonotype was counted a few times. J is TRBJ2-7 and V is TRBV6-2 or TRBV6-3; D is ambiguous. Germline loops: CDR1 MNHEY, CDR2 SVGEGT. V lost 2 bases to trimming and J lost 2 bases, with 4 bases between them. The CDR3 sequence is 12 residues long. CDR3 sequence: CASSYRPYEQYV. The CDR3 nucleotides read TGTGCCAGCAGTTACCGCCCCTACGAGCAGTACGTC.

The chain joins TRBV7-9 to TRBJ2-1, with D possibly TRBD1 on 6 matching bases. The CDR3 spans 15 residues. Trimming pared 0 bases from V and 3 bases from J, leaving 9 bases between. Germline V gives CDR1 SEHNR, CDR2 FQNEAQ (reference sequence). CDR3 sequence (DNA): TGTGCCAGCAGCTTAGCCAACAGGGACTACAATGAGCAGTTCTTC. Translated: CASSLANRDYNEQFF. Together with reference TRBV7-9 and TRBJ2-1, the CDR3 gives the full variable domain: DTGVSQNPRHKITKRGQNVTFRCDPISEHNRLYWYRQTLGQGPEFLTYFQNEAQLEKSRLLSDRFSAERPKGSFSTLEIQRTEQGDSAMYLCASSLANRDYNEQFFGPGTRLTVL.

This rearrangement joins TRBV5-8 to TRBJ2-3; 7 nucleotides agree with TRBD1. With 4 bases clipped from V and 0 bases from J, the junction kept 5 bases outside the gene matches. From germline, CDR1 is SGHTS and CDR2 YDEGEE. CDR3 size: 15 residues. The CDR3 DNA reads TGTGCCAGCAGCCCACAGGGGTCTAGCACAGATACGCAGTATTTT. This gives the protein CASSPQGSSTDTQYF. Drawing the rest from reference TRBV5-8 and TRBJ2-3, the complete variable domain is EAGVTQSPTHLIKTRGQQATLRCSPISGHTSVYWYQQALGLGLQFLLWYDEGEERNRGNFPPRFSGRQFPNYSSELNVNALELEDSALYLCASSPQGSSTDTQYFGPGTRLTVL.

This clonotype was picked up a small number of times. The chain has TRBV12-3 or TRBV12-4 and TRBJ2-7; the D gene is possibly TRBD1 (6 bases). V was trimmed by 3 bases and J by 13 bases, leaving 22 bases between them. This CDR3 comprises 14 residues. The CDR3 loop reads CASSFTRTGSGIYF. CDR3 bases: TGTGCCAGCAGTTTTACCCGTACAGGGTCGGGTATATACTTC.

This clonotype was counted at least ten times. J is TRBJ1-1 and V is TRBV18; 7 bases are a match to TRBD1. The J segment lost 0 bases and the V segment lost 4 bases, leaving 5 bases of the junction unmatched. From germline, CDR1 is KGHSH and CDR2 LQKENI. This CDR3 region has 15 residues. CDR3 DNA: TGTGCCAGCTCACGGGACAGTATGATGAACACTGAAGCTTTCTTT. Encoded protein: CASSRDSMMNTEAFF.